This T cell receptor beta chain derives from a study of CD8 T cells in ankylosing spondylitis. Broader study findings: Roughly eight highly homologous variants made up a TCR beta motif that seemed to typify ankylosing spondylitis blood.

One entry per CDR3 protein results from TCRdb running MiXCR on the 5' RACE reads. The table includes around 490,000 distinct CDR3 sequences, about 5.4% detected once. Of note for this clonotype: The antigen is not known.

The germline V gene has CDR1 WSHSY and CDR2 SAAADI. The length of the CDR3 is 15 residues. After removal of 8 bases from V and 2 bases from J, the junction contained 8 bases not matched to a gene. Sample: blood, either unsorted or a sorted T cell fraction (not recorded which). The chain has TRBV10-2 and TRBJ2-1; 8 bases are a match to TRBD2. This TCR derives from a male donor with ankylosing spondylitis. CDR3 coding DNA: TGCGCCAGCCTCTGGGGACTAGGCCCCTACAATGAGCAGTTCTTC. Protein product: CASLWGLGPYNEQFF.